The entry below gives a single TCR beta chain sequence along with its context. Its matching antigen is unknown. The data derive from a study of memory CD8 T cells in hepatitis C reinfection. The wider study: HCV reinfection: RNA-positive following two negative tests at least 60 days apart.

Time point denoted: late/post reinfection, 12 to 24 weeks after detection. No in vitro expansion preceded TCR sequencing of the sorted cells. Donors came from people who inject drugs enrolled in HEPCO, Canada. At all three reinfection time points, viable CD3+ CD8+ CD45RO- cells from a couple of donors served as controls. Generated by immunoSEQ multiplex PCR, the TCRdb table keeps only in-frame clones and is missing some. The table records approximately 46,000 clones, roughly 89% of them present only once. Germline CDR1 and CDR2: SEHNR and FQNEAQ (reference sequence). V shed 4 bases, J shed 4 bases, and the junction held 3 bases outside the gene matches. The CDR3 spans 14 residues. Study observations and caveats: Four to six donors were too few for definitive public clonotype conclusions.

Sequenced sample: naive CD8+ T cells sorted from blood. The receptor was derived from a man aged 18 to 30 with hepatitis C virus infection. This chain uses TRBV7-9 with TRBJ2-5; 10 positions match TRBD2. This CDR3 reads CASSSGTSAETQYF. The CDR3 nucleotides are TGTGCCAGCAGCTCGGGGACTAGCGCAGAGACCCAGTACTTC.